This is a list of T cell receptor beta chains from one sample in a study of T cell responses to AZD1222 COVID-19 vaccine. Assay used: immunoSEQ multiplex PCR; TCRdb lists only in-frame clones, some missing. The data hold over 150,000 clones, with about nine tenths observed a single time. Material: peripheral blood, obtained on day 0 of AZD1222 vaccination. The receptors were sampled from an adult in good health. Each CDR3 is given with its conserved first and last residue. A D gene is named only where the DNA matches it firmly. Size tells how often a clone was seen (once, few, many) or the class of an expanded clone, and some rows leave it out.

14,-,TRBV28,TRBD2,TRBJ2-1,TGTGCCAGCAGTCACGGGGGGGTAAACAATGAGCAGTTCTTC,CASSHGGVNNEQFF
14,-,TRBV9,-,TRBJ1-2,TGTGCCAGCAGCGTAGGAGGCAGGAACTATGGCTACACCTTC,CASSVGGRNYGYTF
15,-,TRBV25-1,TRBD1,TRBJ2-7,TGTGCCAGCCAACTTTCCGGGACAGGGTTGGGGGAGCAGTACTTC,CASQLSGTGLGEQYF
13,-,TRBV7-9,-,TRBJ2-7,TGTGCCAGCAGCCCGTGGGTCGGCTACGAGCAGTACTTC,CASSPWVGYEQYF
15,once,TRBV7-6,TRBD2,TRBJ2-7,TGTGCCAGCAGCTTGGGGACTAGCGGGGCCCTCGAGCAGTACTTC,CASSLGTSGALEQYF
13,-,TRBV5-4,TRBD1,TRBJ1-2,TGTGCCAGCAGCGACAGGGAGAACTATGGCTACACCTTC,CASSDRENYGYTF
16,-,TRBV7-8,TRBD2,TRBJ2-2,TGTGCCAGCAGCTTAGCGACTAGCGGGAGATCCGGGGAGCTGTTTTTT,CASSLATSGRSGELFF
13,-,TRBV27,-,TRBJ1-4,TGTGCCAGCAGCCTCAGACGGGGTGAAAAACTGTTTTTT,CASSLRRGEKLFF
11,-,TRBV5-5,-,TRBJ1-1,TGTGCCAGCAGCTTAATGGCTGAAGCTTTCTTT,CASSLMAEAFF
14,-,TRBV5-6,-,TRBJ2-7,TGTGCCAGCAGTGGGCAGGCCTTCTCCTACGAGCAGTACTTC,CASSGQAFSYEQYF
13,-,TRBV19,-,TRBJ1-5,TGTGCCAGTAGCGCGACGCCAAATCAGCCCCAGCATTTT,CASSATPNQPQHF
16,-,TRBV7-2,-,TRBJ1-5,TGTGCCAGCAGCTTTTCAGGGGTTCTTAGCAATCAGCCCCAGCATTTT,CASSFSGVLSNQPQHF
16,-,TRBV6-6,TRBD1,TRBJ1-5,TGTGCCAGCAGTTACTCACCCAGGGGGCGCAATCAGCCCCAGCATTTT,CASSYSPRGRNQPQHF
15,-,TRBV10-2,-,TRBJ1-4,TGCGCCAGCAGGGGGCTCGGCAGGGAGGAGGAAAAACTGTTTTTT,CASRGLGREEEKLFF
20,-,TRBV27,TRBD2,TRBJ2-7,TGTGCCAGCAGTTGGACTGCACCGGGACTAGCGGGAGGGCCTGATTACGAGCAGTACTTC,CASSWTAPGLAGGPDYEQYF
12,-,TRBV12-3/TRBV12-4,-,TRBJ2-7,TGTGCCAGCAGCCCAGGGGAGGGCGAGCAGTACTTC,CASSPGEGEQYF
15,-,TRBV5-1,-,TRBJ2-3,TGCGCCAGCAGCTGGGGACACCCTAGCACAGATACGCAGTATTTT,CASSWGHPSTDTQYF
14,-,TRBV6-4,TRBD1,TRBJ2-1,TGTGCCAGCAGTATGACAGGGGGAAGGAATGAGCAGTTCTTC,CASSMTGGRNEQFF
12,-,TRBV6-5,-,TRBJ1-5,TGTGCCAGCAGTTACTCTGGAGGAACCCAGCATTTT,CASSYSGGTQHF